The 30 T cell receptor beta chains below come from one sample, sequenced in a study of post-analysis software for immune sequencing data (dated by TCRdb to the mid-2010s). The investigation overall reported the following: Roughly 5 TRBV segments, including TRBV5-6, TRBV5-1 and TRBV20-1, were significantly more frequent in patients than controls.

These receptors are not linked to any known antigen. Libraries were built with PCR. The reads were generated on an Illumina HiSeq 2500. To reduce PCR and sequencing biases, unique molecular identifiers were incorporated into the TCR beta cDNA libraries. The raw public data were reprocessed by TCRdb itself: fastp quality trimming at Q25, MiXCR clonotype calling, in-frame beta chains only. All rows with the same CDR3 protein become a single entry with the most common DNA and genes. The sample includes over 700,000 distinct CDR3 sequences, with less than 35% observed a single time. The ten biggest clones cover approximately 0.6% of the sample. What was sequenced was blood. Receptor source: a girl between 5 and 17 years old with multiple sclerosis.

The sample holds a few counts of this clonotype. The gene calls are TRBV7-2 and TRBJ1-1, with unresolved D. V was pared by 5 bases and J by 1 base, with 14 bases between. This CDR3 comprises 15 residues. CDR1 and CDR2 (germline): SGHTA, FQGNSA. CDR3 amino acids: CASSPILATNTEAFF. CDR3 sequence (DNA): TGTGCCAGCAGCCCTATCCTCGCCACGAACACTGAAGCTTTCTTT.

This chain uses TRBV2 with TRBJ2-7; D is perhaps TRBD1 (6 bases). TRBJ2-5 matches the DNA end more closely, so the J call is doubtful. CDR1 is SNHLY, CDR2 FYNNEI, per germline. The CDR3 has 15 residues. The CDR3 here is CASSVRTDNLETQYF. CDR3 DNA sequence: TGTGCCAGCAGCGTTAGGACAGATAATTTGGAGACCCAGTACTTC.

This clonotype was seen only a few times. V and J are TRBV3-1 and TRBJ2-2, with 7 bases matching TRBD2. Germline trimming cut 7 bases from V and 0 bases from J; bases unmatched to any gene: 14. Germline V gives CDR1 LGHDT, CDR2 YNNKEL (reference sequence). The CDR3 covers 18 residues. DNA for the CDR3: TGTGCCAGCATCCACCTTGGGGGGGGATTGGCGAACACCGGGGAGCTGTTTTTT. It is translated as CASIHLGGGLANTGELFF.

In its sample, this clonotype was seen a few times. The CDR3 nucleotides read TGTGCCAGCAGTTACGACAGGCGGCGAAGGGGAGAGACCCAGTACTTC. It codes for CASSYDRRRRGETQYF. The chain is built from TRBV6-2 or TRBV6-3 and TRBJ2-5; TRBD1 might be the D (6 bases). CDR3 length equals 16 residues. Trimming removed 2 bases from V and 4 bases from J, with 17 bases in between. The germline V gene has CDR1 MNHEY and CDR2 SVGEGT.

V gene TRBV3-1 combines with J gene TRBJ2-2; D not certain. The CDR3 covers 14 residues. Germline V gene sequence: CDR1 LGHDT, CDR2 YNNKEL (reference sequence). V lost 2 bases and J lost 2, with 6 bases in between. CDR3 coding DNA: TGTGCCAGCAGCCAACTCCCAAACACCGGGGAGCTGTTTTTT. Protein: CASSQLPNTGELFF.

The CDR3 loop is CASSLYNGRPYNEQFF. CDR3 bases: TGTGCCAGCAGCTTATATAACGGGAGACCCTACAATGAGCAGTTCTTC. The gene calls are TRBV7-6 and TRBJ2-1; a weak D match, TRBD2 (6 bases). The CDR3 extends over 16 amino acids. Germline V CDR1 and CDR2: SGHVS, FNYEAQ. With 2 bases removed from V and 2 bases from J, the gap between germline ends came to 13 bases.

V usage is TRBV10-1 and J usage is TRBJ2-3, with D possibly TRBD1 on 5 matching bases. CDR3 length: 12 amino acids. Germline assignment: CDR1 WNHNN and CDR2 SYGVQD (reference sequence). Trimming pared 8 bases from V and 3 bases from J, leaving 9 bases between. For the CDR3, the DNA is TGCGCCAGCGGGGCTAAGACAGATACGCAGTATTTT. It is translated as CASGAKTDTQYF.

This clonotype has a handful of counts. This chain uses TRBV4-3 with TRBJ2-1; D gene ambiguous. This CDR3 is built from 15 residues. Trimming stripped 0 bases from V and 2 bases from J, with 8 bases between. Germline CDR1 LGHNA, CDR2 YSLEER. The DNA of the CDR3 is TGCGCCAGCAGCCAAGATGTCCGGACCTACAATGAGCAGTTCTTC. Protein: CASSQDVRTYNEQFF.

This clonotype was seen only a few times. The CDR3 loop is CSVYGGYEQYF. CDR3 nucleotide sequence: TGCAGCGTCTATGGAGGTTACGAGCAGTACTTC. The chain links TRBV29-1 to TRBJ2-7; tentatively, D is TRBD2 (5 bases). Between the trimmed V and J ends, which lost 6 bases and 4 bases, there was a span of 10 bases. The CDR3 spans 11 residues. The V gene's germline CDR1 is SQVTM and CDR2 ANQGSEA.

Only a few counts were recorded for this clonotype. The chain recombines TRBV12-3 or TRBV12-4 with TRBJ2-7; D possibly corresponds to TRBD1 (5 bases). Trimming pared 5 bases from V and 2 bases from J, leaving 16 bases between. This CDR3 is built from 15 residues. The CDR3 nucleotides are TGTGCCAGCAGTCAGCCTGGGGCCGGAGCCTACGAGCAGTACTTC. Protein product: CASSQPGAGAYEQYF.

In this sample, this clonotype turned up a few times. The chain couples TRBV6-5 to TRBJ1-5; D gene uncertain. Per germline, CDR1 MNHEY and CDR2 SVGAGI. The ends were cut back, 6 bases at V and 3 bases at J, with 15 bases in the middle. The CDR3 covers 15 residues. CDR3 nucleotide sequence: TGTGCCAGCAGCGCCCCCGCAGCTATCAATCAGCCCCAGCATTTT. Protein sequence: CASSAPAAINQPQHF.

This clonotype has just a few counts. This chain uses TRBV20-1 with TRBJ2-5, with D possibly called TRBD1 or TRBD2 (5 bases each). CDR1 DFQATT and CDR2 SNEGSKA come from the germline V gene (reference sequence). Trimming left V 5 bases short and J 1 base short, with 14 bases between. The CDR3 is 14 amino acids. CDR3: CSARRKGTQETQYF. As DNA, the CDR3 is TGCAGTGCTCGGCGGAAAGGGACCCAAGAGACCCAGTACTTC.

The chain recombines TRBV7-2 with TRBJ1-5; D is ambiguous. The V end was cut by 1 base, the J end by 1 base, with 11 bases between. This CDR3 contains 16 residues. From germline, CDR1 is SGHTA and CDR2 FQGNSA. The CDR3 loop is CASSLEEGISNQPQHF. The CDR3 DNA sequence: TGTGCCAGCAGCTTAGAGGAGGGTATAAGCAATCAGCCCCAGCATTTT.

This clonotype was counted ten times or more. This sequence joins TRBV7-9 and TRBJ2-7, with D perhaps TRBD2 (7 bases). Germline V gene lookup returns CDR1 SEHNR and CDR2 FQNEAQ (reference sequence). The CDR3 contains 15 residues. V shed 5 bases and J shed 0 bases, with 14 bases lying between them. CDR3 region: CASSQGGGSSYEQYF. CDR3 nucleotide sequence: TGTGCCAGCAGCCAAGGGGGGGGAAGCTCCTACGAGCAGTACTTC.

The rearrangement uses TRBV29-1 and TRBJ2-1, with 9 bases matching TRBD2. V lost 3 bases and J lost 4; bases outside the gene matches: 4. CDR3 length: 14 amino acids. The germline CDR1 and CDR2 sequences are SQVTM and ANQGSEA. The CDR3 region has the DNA TGCAGCGTTGATTGGGCGGGAGGGTACAATGAGCAGTTCTTC. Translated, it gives CSVDWAGGYNEQFF.

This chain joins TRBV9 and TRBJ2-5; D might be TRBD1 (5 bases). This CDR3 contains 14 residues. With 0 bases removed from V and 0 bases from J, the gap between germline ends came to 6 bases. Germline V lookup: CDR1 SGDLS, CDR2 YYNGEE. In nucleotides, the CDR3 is TGTGCCAGCAGCGTAGGACAGTACCAAGAGACCCAGTACTTC. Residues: CASSVGQYQETQYF.

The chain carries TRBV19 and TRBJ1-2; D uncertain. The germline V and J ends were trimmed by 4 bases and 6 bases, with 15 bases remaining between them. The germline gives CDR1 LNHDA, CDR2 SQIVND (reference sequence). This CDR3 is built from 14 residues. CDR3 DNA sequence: TGTGCCAGTAGTACAAGCCTCAGTCGGGATGGCTACACCTTC. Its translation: CASSTSLSRDGYTF.

The CDR3 DNA reads as TGCGCCAGCAGCGTGACAGGGAGCCAAGAGACCCAGTACTTC. Amino acids: CASSVTGSQETQYF. The V gene is TRBV5-1, the J gene TRBJ2-5, with TRBD1 matching over 7 bases. The CDR3 runs 14 residues. Germline CDR1 reads SGHRS; CDR2 reads YFSETQ. Trimming at V came to 4 bases and at J to 1 base, leaving 4 bases not matched to a gene.

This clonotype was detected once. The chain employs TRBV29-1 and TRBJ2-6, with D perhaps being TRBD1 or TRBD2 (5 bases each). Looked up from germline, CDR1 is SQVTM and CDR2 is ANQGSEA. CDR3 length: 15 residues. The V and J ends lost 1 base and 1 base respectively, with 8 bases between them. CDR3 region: CSVEGGRSGANVLTF. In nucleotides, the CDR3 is TGCAGCGTTGAAGGGGGGAGATCTGGGGCCAACGTCCTGACTTTC. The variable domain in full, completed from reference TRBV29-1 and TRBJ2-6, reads SAVISQKPSRDICQRGTSLTIQCQVDSQVTMMFWYRQQPGQSLTLIATANQGSEATYESGFVIDKFPISRPNLTFSTLTVSNMSPEDSSIYLCSVEGGRSGANVLTFGAGSRLTVL.

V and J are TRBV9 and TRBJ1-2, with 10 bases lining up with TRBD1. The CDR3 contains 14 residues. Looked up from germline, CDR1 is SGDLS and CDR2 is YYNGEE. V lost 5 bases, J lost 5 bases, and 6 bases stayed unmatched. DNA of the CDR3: TGTGCCAGCAGTCGACAGGGGGCCTTTTATGGCTACACCTTC. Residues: CASSRQGAFYGYTF.

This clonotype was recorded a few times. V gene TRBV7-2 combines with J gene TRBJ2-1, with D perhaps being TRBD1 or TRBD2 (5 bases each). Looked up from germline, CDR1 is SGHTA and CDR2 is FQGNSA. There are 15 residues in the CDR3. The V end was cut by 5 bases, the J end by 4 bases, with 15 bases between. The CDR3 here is CASSPRDLVYNEQFF. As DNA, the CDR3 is TGTGCCAGCAGCCCGAGGGACCTAGTATACAATGAGCAGTTCTTC.

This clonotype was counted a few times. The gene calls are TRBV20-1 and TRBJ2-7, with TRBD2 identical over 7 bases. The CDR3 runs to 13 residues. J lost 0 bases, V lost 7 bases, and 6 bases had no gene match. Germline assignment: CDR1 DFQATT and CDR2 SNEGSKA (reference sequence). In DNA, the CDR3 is TGCAGTGGTACTAGCGCGACCTCCTACGAGCAGTACTTC. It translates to CSGTSATSYEQYF.

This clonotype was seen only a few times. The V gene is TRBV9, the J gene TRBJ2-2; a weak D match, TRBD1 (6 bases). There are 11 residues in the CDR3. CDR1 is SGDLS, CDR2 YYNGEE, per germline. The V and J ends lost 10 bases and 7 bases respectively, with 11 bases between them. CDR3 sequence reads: CASEGVGELFF. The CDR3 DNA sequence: TGTGCCTCCGAGGGGGTCGGGGAGCTGTTTTTT.

In nucleotides, the CDR3 is TGCGCCAGCAGCCAAGAGGGGGCATGGGCGAATGAGCAGTTCTTC. Translating gives CASSQEGAWANEQFF. This chain uses TRBV4-3 with TRBJ2-1, with D tentatively TRBD1 (6 bases). The CDR3 totals 15 residues. In germline, CDR1 is LGHNA, CDR2 YSLEER. The ends were cut back, 0 bases at V and 7 bases at J, with 13 bases in the middle.

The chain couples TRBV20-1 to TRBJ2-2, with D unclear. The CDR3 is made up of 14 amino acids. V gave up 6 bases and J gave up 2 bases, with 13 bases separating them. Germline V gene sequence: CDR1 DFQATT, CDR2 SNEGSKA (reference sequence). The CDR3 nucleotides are TGCAGTGCCCTAGGACGGAAAAACACCGGGGAGCTGTTTTTT. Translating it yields CSALGRKNTGELFF.

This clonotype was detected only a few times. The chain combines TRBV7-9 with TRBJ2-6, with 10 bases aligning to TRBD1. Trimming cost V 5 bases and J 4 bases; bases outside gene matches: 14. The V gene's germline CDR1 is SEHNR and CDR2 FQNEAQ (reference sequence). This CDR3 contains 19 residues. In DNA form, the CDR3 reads TGTGCCAGCAGCCCCGACCTGGGACAGGGGAACTCCGGGGCCAACGTCCTGACTTTC. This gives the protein CASSPDLGQGNSGANVLTF.

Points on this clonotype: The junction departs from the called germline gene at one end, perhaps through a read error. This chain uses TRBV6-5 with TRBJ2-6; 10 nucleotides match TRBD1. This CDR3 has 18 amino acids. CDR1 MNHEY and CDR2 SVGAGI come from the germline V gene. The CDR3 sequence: CPSSYGGQGTSGANVLTF. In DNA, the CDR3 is TGTCCCAGCAGTTACGGGGGACAGGGGACCTCTGGGGCCAACGTCCTGACTTTC.

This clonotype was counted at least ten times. Here the CDR3 reads CASSLPLETQYF. The CDR3, as DNA: TGTGCCAGCAGCTTACCTTTGGAGACCCAGTACTTC. This sequence joins TRBV7-2 and TRBJ2-5; D not certain. CDR1 SGHTA and CDR2 FQGNSA come from the germline V gene. Trimming cost V 2 bases and J 5 bases, with 6 bases left between them. The CDR3 has 12 amino acids.

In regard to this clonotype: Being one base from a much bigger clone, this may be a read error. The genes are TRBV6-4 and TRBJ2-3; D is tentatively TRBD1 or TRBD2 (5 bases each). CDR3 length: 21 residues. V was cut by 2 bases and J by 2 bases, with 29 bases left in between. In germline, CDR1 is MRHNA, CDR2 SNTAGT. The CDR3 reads CASSDVNRDQRRRPVTDTQYF. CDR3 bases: TGTGCCAGCAGTGACGTTAATCGGGACCAGAGGAGGAGGCCCGTCACAGATACGCAGTATTTT.

The CDR3 spells CASSSRGGCGEQYF. The CDR3 bases are TGTGCCAGTAGTTCTAGGGGAGGGTGCGGAGAGCAGTACTTC. The chain is built from TRBV19 and TRBJ2-5; 7 bases align to TRBD2. CDR3 size: 14 residues. V was clipped by 5 bases and J by 11 bases; unmatched bases: 14. Germline-derived CDR1 and CDR2 are LNHDA and SQIVND (reference sequence).